This T cell receptor (beta chain) was recorded in a study of radiotherapy plus CTLA-4 blockade in lung cancer. Whole-study results and caveats: In blood, tumor-derived TCR clones expanded after radiotherapy plus ipilimumab.

V was cut by 4 bases and J by 0 bases, with 9 bases left in between. The CDR3 covers 14 residues. Germline V gene data show CDR1 as MGHRA and CDR2 as YSYEKL. Only in-frame clones appear in the TCRdb table, and some are missing; sequencing was by immunoSEQ multiplex PCR. The sample yields about 88,000 clones, approximately 79% seen once. Note on this clone: No antigen is known for it.

The sample consisted of peripheral blood, taken from a patient treated with radiotherapy plus ipilimumab. The chain recombines TRBV4-1 with TRBJ2-5; TRBD1 might be the D (5 bases). The source is a human donor with non-small cell lung cancer that progressed on radiotherapy plus ipilimumab. CDR3 residues: CASSRGPNQETQYF. The DNA for the CDR3 is TGCGCCAGCAGCCGGGGCCCTAACCAAGAGACCCAGTACTTC.